This T cell receptor (beta chain) derives from a study of T cell responses to AZD1222 COVID-19 vaccine. Trimming cost V 9 bases and J 2 bases; bases outside gene matches: 3. Per the germline V gene, CDR1 is MNHEY and CDR2 is SVGAGI. The CDR3 has 14 amino acids. Profiling relied on immunoSEQ multiplex PCR, and the TCRdb table lists in-frame clones only, not all of them. The sample shows 90,000 to 95,000 clones, approximately 88% of them seen only once. Study results and limitations: Nearly half of spike-specific TCRs reportedly go after variant regions that carry no mutations.

Notes on this clone: Its specificity is unknown.

Sequenced here: peripheral blood, sampled 28 days after the second AZD1222 dose. The clonotype comes from an adult who received the AZD1222 COVID-19 vaccine. V usage is TRBV6-5 and J usage is TRBJ1-6; 8 nucleotides agree with TRBD1. The CDR3 nucleotides read TGTGCCAGTCAGGGGGCGACCTATAATTCACCCCTCCACTTT. Amino acids: CASQGATYNSPLHF.